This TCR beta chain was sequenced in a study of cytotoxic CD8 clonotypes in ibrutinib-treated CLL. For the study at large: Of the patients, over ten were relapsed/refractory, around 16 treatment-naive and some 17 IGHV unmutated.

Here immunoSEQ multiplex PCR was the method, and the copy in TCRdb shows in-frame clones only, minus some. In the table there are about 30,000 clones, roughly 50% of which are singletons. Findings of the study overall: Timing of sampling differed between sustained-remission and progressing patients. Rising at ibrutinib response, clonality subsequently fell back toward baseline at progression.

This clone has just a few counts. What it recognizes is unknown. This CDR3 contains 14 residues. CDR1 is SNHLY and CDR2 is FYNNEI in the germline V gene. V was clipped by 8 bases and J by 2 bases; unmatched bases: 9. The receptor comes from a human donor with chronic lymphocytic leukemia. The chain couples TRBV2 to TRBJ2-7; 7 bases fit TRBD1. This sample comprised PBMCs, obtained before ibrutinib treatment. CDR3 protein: CASSDVQGPYEQYF. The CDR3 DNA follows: TGTGCCAGCTCAGACGTACAGGGGCCCTACGAGCAGTACTTC.